This T cell receptor (beta chain) comes out of a study of T cell responses to AZD1222 COVID-19 vaccine. For this clone: Its specificity is unknown.

CDR3 length: 14 amino acids. V was shortened by 4 bases and J by 7 bases, with 13 bases between the two germline ends. CDR1 and CDR2 (germline): KGHSH, LQKENI. The table came from immunoSEQ multiplex PCR; TCRdb's copy has only in-frame clones and leaves some out. Altogether 190,000 or so clones are present, 93% being singletons, with the ten largest covering 0.9% to 1.1%. It was second doses at about 4 or about 12 weeks that were pooled. Study-wide results and limits: With dominance at 160-218 and 743-854, vaccine-associated CD4 TCRs spanned spike.

The rearrangement joins TRBV18 to TRBJ1-4; D unresolved. This TCR derives from an adult who received the AZD1222 COVID-19 vaccine. This specimen consisted of peripheral blood, obtained 28 days after the second AZD1222 dose. CDR3 protein: CASSLEGASEKLFF. DNA for the CDR3: TGTGCCAGCTCACTAGAGGGAGCGAGTGAAAAACTGTTTTTT.